This passage covers 4 T cell receptor beta chains from one sample sequenced in a study of beta chain features in type 1 diabetes. Sequenced material consisted of expressed TCRB transcripts (all of the isolated RNA was reverse transcribed). Libraries were prepared by immunoSEQ multiplex PCR; TCRdb keeps only in-frame clonotypes and omits some of them. This sample carries 360,000 or so clones, around 20% of them seen once, and the ten largest clones take approximately 0.043%. The sample taken for sequencing was naive CD4+ T cells from blood. Every receptor here comes from a woman aged 18-29 years in good health.

In this sample, this clone turned up a few times. The V and J genes are TRBV7-9 and TRBJ1-3; the D is unclear. V dropped 9 bases and J dropped 0 bases, with 9 bases sitting between them. Germline-derived CDR1 and CDR2 are SEHNR and FQNEAQ (reference sequence). This CDR3 has 13 residues. CDR3 DNA sequence: TGTGCCAGAGCTCAAAACTCTGGAAACACCATATATTTT. This translates into CARAQNSGNTIYF.

The chain is built from TRBV18 and TRBJ1-1; D unresolved. Germline CDR1 reads KGHSH; CDR2 reads LQKENI. The CDR3 extends over 14 amino acids. Trimming pared 1 base from V and 1 base from J, leaving 7 bases between. The CDR3 spells CASSPRDKNTEAFF. Here the CDR3 DNA reads TGTGCCAGCTCACCACGCGACAAGAACACTGAAGCTTTCTTT.

This chain links TRBV30 with TRBJ1-1, with a weak D call TRBD1 (5 bases). Germline V gene lookup returns CDR1 GTSNPN and CDR2 SVGIG (reference sequence). There are 12 residues in the CDR3. V lost 4 bases and J lost 11, with 17 bases in between. The CDR3 nucleotides are TGTGCCTGGAACCTGGGAGGGACTGGGGCTTTCTTT. It yields the protein CAWNLGGTGAFF.

This clone was seen more than once but under ten times. This chain links TRBV6-5 with TRBJ2-2; 7 nucleotides match TRBD1. The germline V gene encodes CDR1 MNHEY and CDR2 SVGAGI. The J segment lost 7 bases and the V segment lost 4 bases, leaving 6 bases of the junction unmatched. The CDR3 runs to 14 residues. CDR3 coding DNA: TGTGCCAGCAGTTCGGACAGGACGGACGGGGAGCTGTTTTTT. Protein: CASSSDRTDGELFF.